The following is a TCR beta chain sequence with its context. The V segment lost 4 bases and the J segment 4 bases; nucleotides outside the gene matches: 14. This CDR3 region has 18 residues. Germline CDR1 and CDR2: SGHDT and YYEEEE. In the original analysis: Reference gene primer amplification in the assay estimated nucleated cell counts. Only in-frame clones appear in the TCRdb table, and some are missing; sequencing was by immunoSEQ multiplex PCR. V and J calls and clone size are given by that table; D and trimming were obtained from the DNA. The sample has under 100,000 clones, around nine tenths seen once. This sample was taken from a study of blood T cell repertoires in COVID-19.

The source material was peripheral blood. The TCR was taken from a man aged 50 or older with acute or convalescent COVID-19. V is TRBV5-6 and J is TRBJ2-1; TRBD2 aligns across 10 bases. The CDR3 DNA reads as TGTGCCAGCAGCCACGGGGGGTTGACTAGCGGGTATTACAATGAGCAGTTCTTC. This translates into CASSHGGLTSGYYNEQFF. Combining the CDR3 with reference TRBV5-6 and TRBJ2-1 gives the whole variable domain DAGVTQSPTHLIKTRGQQVTLRCSPKSGHDTVSWYQQALGQGPQFIFQYYEEEERQRGNFPDRFSGHQFPNYSSELNVNALLLGDSALYLCASSHGGLTSGYYNEQFFGPGTRLTVL.